The clone carrying this T cell receptor (beta chain) appeared many times. Its antigen is still unknown. CDR1 SNHLY and CDR2 FYNNEI come from the germline V gene. The CDR3 runs 14 residues. Trimming removed 2 bases from V and 11 bases from J, with 16 bases in between. The data derive from a study of T cells in Graves' hyperthyroidism and ophthalmopathy. Those patients with uncontrolled infection, other autoimmune disease, pregnancy or lactation were excluded. RNA transcripts served as the template for amplifying TCR beta CDR3 regions. The HTBI primer set was used in a first-round RT-PCR of the TCR CDR3. One entry per CDR3 protein results from TCRdb running MiXCR on the multiplex PCR reads. Of around 370,000 distinct CDR3 sequences listed, roughly 18% are singletons. Study-level points and caveats: Ophthalmopathy was predicted by the model a median of approximately six months ahead of onset. Most expanded thyroid clonotypes above 0.001 also appeared in blood.

The chain has TRBV2 and TRBJ1-5; D perhaps matches TRBD1 (6 bases). The source of this sequence is a man aged 18 to 30 with Graves' ophthalmopathy. Material for sequencing was blood. The CDR3 DNA reads TGTGCCAGCAGTGAATGGACGATCCCAGGGGCCCAGCATTTT. It is translated as CASSEWTIPGAQHF.